Shown below are 11 T cell receptor beta chains from a single sample sequenced in a study of technical replicates of blood from a handful of donors. The assay was immunoSEQ multiplex PCR, and TCRdb's table has in-frame clones only and misses some. The sample has more than 65,000 clones, roughly four fifths seen once. Sample: PBMCs. Receptors originate from a human donor in good health. Some clones in this sample may be carry-over from other donors' samples.

The chain uses TRBV5-4 and TRBJ2-2; 10 nucleotides agree with TRBD1. J gave up 3 bases and V 0 bases, and 2 bases lay outside the gene matches. CDR1 SGHNT and CDR2 YYREEE come from the germline V gene (reference sequence). This CDR3 contains 16 residues. The CDR3 coding sequence is TGTGCCAGCAGCTTGGTAGGACAGGGGGACACCGGGGAGCTGTTTTTT. Amino acids: CASSLVGQGDTGELFF.

The V call is TRBV27, the J call TRBJ2-7, with D perhaps matching TRBD2 (6 bases). Germline assignment: CDR1 MNHEY and CDR2 SMNVEV (reference sequence). The V end lost 5 bases, the J end lost 6 bases, and 14 bases lay between the germline ends. The CDR3 has 13 amino acids. CDR3 amino acids: CASSPGVFGEQYF. CDR3 nucleotide sequence: TGTGCCAGCAGTCCGGGGGTATTCGGCGAGCAGTACTTC.

The genes are TRBV7-6 and TRBJ2-7; 7 nucleotides match TRBD1. There are 14 residues in the CDR3. V lost 1 base and J lost 3; bases outside the gene matches: 3. The germline CDR1 and CDR2 sequences are SGHVS and FNYEAQ. For the CDR3, the DNA is TGTGCCAGCAGCTTAGGGTCAGGGGGCTACGAGCAGTACTTC. Amino acids: CASSLGSGGYEQYF.

The chain joins TRBV15 to TRBJ2-2; 8 nucleotides align to TRBD2. The length of the CDR3 is 16 residues. In germline, CDR1 is LNHNV, CDR2 YYDKDF (reference sequence). V lost 3 bases to trimming and J lost 5 bases; unmatched junction nucleotides: 8. Here the CDR3 reads CATSRAGGARTGELFF. CDR3 in DNA: TGTGCCACCAGCAGGGCCGGGGGGGCCCGAACCGGGGAGCTGTTTTTT.

The chain employs TRBV5-6 and TRBJ1-4; TRBD1 aligns across 7 bases. The CDR3 runs to 15 residues. The germline V gene encodes CDR1 SGHDT and CDR2 YYEEEE. The ends lost 5 bases at V and 4 bases at J; junction bases unmatched: 8. The DNA for the CDR3 is TGTGCCAGCAGATTAACAGGGGCCGGTAATGAAAAACTGTTTTTT. This encodes CASRLTGAGNEKLFF.

The V gene is TRBV15, the J gene TRBJ1-1; D gene ambiguous. Trimming shortened V by 0 bases and J by 7 bases, and 9 bases separated the two germline ends. There are 13 residues in the CDR3. The germline gives CDR1 LNHNV, CDR2 YYDKDF (reference sequence). In DNA form, the CDR3 reads TGTGCCACCAGCAGAGATTACGGTATTGAAGCTTTCTTT. The encoded protein is CATSRDYGIEAFF.

The chain couples TRBV29-1 to TRBJ1-2, with TRBD1 matching 9 bases. The germline gives CDR1 SQVTM, CDR2 ANQGSEA. Trimming at V came to 7 bases and at J to 7 bases, leaving 4 bases not matched to a gene. The CDR3 has 11 amino acids. In DNA form, the CDR3 reads TGCAGCGATAGGACAGGGGTTGGCTACACCTTC. The encoded protein is CSDRTGVGYTF.

The V and J genes are TRBV5-1 and TRBJ1-2; the D is unclear. Trimming cost V 1 base and J 6 bases, with 7 bases left between them. This CDR3 has 12 residues. In germline, CDR1 is SGHRS, CDR2 YFSETQ. The CDR3 here is CASSLSGDGYTF. CDR3 in DNA: TGCGCCAGCAGCTTGAGTGGAGATGGCTACACCTTC.

The chain recombines TRBV7-2 with TRBJ2-5; 13 nucleotides align to TRBD2. The CDR3 sequence is 17 residues long. The V and J ends lost 4 bases and 5 bases, in that order; junction bases with no gene match: 10. Germline V CDR1 and CDR2: SGHTA, FQGNSA. CDR3 region: CASSSHQTSGGLETQYF. The DNA of the CDR3 is TGTGCCAGCAGCTCCCACCAGACTAGCGGGGGGCTTGAGACCCAGTACTTC.

The J gene is TRBJ2-1, the V gene TRBV9, with 8 bases identical to TRBD2. Germline V gene sequence: CDR1 SGDLS, CDR2 YYNGEE. The CDR3 runs 17 residues. V was pared by 4 bases and J by 8 bases, with 17 bases of the junction left unmatched. CDR3 sequence reads: CASSPPPGGFRGDEQFF. CDR3 DNA: TGTGCCAGCAGCCCGCCGCCGGGGGGGTTTCGGGGCGATGAGCAGTTCTTC.

This clone was counted between two and nine times. V is TRBV5-6 and J is TRBJ2-2; a possible D gene is TRBD1 (5 bases). This CDR3 spans 14 amino acids. Between the trimmed V and J ends, which lost 0 bases and 5 bases, there was a span of 8 bases. Germline CDR1 reads SGHDT; CDR2 reads YYEEEE. This CDR3 reads CASSLAAGTGELFF. The CDR3 nucleotides read TGTGCCAGCAGCTTGGCGGCAGGGACCGGGGAGCTGTTTTTT.